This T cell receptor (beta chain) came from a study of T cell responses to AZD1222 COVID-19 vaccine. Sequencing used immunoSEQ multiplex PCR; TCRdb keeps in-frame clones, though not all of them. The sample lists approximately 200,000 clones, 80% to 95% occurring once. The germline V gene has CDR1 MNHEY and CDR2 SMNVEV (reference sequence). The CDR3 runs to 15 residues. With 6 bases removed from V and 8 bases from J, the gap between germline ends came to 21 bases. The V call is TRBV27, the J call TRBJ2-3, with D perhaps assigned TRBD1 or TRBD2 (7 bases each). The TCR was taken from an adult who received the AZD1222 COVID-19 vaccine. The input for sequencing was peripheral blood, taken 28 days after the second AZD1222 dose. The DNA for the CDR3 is TGTGCCAGCAGCCCACAGGGGAGGGTGGGTGGTACGCAGTATTTT. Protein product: CASSPQGRVGGTQYF.